The rows below give T cell receptor beta chains drawn from one sample of a study of T cells in Graves' hyperthyroidism and ophthalmopathy. TCRdb passed the multiplex PCR reads through MiXCR, listing each CDR3 protein once. The sample lists approximately 700,000 distinct CDR3 sequences, 16% seen once, with around 7.7% in the top ten. The sequencing input was blood. The receptors stem from a man between 18 and 35 years old with Graves' hyperthyroidism. Both conserved end residues are trimmed from each CDR3. Rows give clone size only sometimes, using once, few, many, or a class for an expanded clone.

>TRBV5-8|TRBJ2-5|few
ASSLRWETQY
>TRBV12-3/TRBV12-4|TRBJ1-2|many
ASSLAGTASYGYT
>TRBV27|TRBJ2-1|many
ASSVPGLPEDEQF
>TRBV5-4|TRBJ2-7|-
ASSFSGVVSYEQY
>TRBV10-3|TRBJ2-7|-
AIQGGGYGQY
>TRBV5-1|TRBJ2-1|many
ASSLVGQAYNEQF
>TRBV10-3|TRBJ2-5|many
AIRPTGIQETQY
>TRBV2|TRBJ1-1|-
ANSGREGTEAF
>TRBV28|TRBJ1-5|many
ASSPNVNQPQH
>TRBV20-1|TRBJ2-1|-
SAPPPGLPNEQF
>TRBV12-3/TRBV12-4|TRBJ2-6|many
ASSPGRANVLT
>TRBV12-3/TRBV12-4|TRBJ2-7|few
ASSPGRTNPPERSYEQY
>TRBV7-2|TRBJ2-7|few
ASSLIGRGNEQY
>TRBV18|TRBJ2-3|many
ASSPALADTQY
>TRBV6-1|TRBJ2-2|many
ASSERMWEGTGELF
>TRBV20-1|TRBJ2-7|-
SANGDRSYEQY